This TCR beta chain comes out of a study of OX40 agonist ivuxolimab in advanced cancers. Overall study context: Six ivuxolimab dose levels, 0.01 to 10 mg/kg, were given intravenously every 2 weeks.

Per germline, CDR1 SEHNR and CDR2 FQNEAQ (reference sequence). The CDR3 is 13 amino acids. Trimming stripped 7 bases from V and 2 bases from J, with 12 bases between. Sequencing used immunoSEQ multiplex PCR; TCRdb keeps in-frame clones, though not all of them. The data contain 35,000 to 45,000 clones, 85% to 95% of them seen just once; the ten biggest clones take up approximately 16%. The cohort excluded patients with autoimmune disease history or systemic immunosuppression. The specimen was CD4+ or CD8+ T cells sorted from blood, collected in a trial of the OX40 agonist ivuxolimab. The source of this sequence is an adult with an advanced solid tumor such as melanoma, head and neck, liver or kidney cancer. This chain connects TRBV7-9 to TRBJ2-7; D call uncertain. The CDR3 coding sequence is TGTGCCAGCACCTCCTCCAACCCCTACGAGCAGTACTTC. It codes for CASTSSNPYEQYF.